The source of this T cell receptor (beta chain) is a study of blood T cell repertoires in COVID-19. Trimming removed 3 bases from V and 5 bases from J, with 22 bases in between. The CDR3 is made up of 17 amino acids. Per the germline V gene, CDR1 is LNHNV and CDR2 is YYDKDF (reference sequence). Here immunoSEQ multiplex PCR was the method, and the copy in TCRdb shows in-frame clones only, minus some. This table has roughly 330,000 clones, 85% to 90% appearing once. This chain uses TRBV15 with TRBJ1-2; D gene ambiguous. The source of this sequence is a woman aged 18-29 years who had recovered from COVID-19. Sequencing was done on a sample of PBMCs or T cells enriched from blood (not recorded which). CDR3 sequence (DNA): TGTGCCACCAGCAGTCCCGGGCGCGGAGGTCCTTTTTATGGCTACACCTTC. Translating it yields CATSSPGRGGPFYGYTF.